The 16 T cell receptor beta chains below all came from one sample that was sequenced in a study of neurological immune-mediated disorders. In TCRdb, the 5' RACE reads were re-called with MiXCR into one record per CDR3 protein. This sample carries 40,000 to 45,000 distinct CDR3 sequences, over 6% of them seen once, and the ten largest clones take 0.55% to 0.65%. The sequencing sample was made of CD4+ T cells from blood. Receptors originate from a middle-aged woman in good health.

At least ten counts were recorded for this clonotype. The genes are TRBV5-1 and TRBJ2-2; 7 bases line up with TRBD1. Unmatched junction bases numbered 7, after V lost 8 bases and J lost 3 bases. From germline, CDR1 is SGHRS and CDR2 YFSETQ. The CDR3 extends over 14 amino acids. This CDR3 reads CASLRDSYTGELFF. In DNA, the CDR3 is TGCGCCAGTTTACGGGACAGTTACACCGGGGAGCTGTTTTTT.

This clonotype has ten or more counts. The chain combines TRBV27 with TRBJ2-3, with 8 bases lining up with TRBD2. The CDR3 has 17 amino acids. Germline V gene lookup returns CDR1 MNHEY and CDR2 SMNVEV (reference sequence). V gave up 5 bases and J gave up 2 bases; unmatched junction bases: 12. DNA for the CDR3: TGTGCCAGCAGTCCGCGACTAGCGATGGGTTCCACAGATACGCAGTATTTT. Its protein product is CASSPRLAMGSTDTQYF.

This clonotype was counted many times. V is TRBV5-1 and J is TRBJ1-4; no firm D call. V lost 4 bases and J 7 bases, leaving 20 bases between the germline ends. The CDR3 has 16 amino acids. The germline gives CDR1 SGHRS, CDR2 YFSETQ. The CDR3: CASSAGRNAAREKLFF. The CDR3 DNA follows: TGCGCCAGCAGCGCCGGACGGAATGCCGCCCGTGAAAAACTGTTTTTT.

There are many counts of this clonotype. The CDR3 bases are TGTGCCAGCAGTTCAAGGGAGCAGTACTTC. This codes for CASSSREQYF. This chain connects TRBV6-5 to TRBJ2-7, with unresolved D. Germline V gives CDR1 MNHEY, CDR2 SVGAGI. The CDR3 contains 10 residues. Trimming shortened V by 4 bases and J by 7 bases, and 5 bases separated the two germline ends.

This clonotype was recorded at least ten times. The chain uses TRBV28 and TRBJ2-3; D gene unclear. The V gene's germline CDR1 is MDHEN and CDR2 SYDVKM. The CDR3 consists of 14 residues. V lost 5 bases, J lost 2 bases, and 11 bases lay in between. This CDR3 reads CASSNSHDTDTQYF. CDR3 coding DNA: TGTGCCAGCAGTAATAGCCATGACACAGATACGCAGTATTTT.

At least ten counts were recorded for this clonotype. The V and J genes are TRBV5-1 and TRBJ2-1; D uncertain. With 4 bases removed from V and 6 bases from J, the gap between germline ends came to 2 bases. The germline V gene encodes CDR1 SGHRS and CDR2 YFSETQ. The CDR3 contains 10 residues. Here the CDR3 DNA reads TGCGCCAGCAGCCCCAATGAGCAGTTCTTC. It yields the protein CASSPNEQFF.

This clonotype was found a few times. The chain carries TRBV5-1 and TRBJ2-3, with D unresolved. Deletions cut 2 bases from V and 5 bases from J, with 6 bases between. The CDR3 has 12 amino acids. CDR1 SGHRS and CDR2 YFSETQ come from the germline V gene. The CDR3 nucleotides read TGCGCCAGCAGCTTCTTAGGAGATACGCAGTATTTT. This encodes CASSFLGDTQYF.

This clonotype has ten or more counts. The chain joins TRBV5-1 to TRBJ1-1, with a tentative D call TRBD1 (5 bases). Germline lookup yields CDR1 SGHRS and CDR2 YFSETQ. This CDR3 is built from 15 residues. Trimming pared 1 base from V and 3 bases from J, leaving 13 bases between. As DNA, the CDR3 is TGCGCCAGCAGCTTGAAAGGGGCCGGTGACACTGAAGCTTTCTTT. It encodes CASSLKGAGDTEAFF.

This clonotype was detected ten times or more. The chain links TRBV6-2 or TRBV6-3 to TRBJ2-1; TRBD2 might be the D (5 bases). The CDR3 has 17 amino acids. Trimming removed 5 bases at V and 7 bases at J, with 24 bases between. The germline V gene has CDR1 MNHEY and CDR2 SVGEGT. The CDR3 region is CASSPRVGPDPWNEQFF. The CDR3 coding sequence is TGTGCCAGCAGTCCGAGGGTAGGGCCAGACCCCTGGAATGAGCAGTTCTTC.

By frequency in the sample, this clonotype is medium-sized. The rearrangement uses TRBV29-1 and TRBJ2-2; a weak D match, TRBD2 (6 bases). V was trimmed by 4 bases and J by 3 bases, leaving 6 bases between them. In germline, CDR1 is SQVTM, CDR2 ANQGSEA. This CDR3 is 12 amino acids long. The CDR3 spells CSVAGDTGELFF. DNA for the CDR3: TGCAGCGTTGCGGGGGACACCGGGGAGCTGTTTTTT.

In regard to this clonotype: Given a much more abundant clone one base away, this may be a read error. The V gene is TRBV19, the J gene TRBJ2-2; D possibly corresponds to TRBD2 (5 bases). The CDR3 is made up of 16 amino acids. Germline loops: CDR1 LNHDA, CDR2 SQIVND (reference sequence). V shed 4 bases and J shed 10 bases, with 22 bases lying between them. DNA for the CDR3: TGTGCCAGTAGTACCACTACCGCCCGGGGTGCCGCGGAGCTGTTTTTT. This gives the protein CASSTTTARGAAELFF.

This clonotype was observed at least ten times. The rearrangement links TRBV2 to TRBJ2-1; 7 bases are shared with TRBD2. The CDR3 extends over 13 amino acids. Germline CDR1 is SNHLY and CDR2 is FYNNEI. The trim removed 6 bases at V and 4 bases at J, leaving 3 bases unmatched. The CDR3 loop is CASRGGTYNEQFF. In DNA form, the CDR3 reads TGTGCCAGCAGGGGAGGGACTTACAATGAGCAGTTCTTC.

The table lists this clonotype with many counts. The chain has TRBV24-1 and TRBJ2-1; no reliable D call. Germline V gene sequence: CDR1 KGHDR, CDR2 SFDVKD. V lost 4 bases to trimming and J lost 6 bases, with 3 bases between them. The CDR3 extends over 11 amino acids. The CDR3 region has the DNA TGTGCCACCAGTGAACGCAATGAGCAGTTCTTC. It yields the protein CATSERNEQFF.

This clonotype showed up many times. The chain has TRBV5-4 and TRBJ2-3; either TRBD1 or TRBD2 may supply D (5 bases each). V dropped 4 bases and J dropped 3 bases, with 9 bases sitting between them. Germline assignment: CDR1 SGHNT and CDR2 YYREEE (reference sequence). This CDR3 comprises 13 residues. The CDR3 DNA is TGTGCCAGCAGCCGGGACCCAACAGATACGCAGTATTTT. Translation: CASSRDPTDTQYF.

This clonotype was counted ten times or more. The CDR3 nucleotides are TGTGCCAGCAGCCGAATTCTAGCGGGAGGGATCGGGGAGCTGTTTTTT. It yields the protein CASSRILAGGIGELFF. The V call is TRBV5-5, the J call TRBJ2-2; 12 nucleotides match TRBD2. This CDR3 region has 16 residues. Unmatched junction bases numbered 8, after V lost 4 bases and J lost 7 bases. CDR1 and CDR2 from the germline V gene are SGHKS and YYEKEE (reference sequence).

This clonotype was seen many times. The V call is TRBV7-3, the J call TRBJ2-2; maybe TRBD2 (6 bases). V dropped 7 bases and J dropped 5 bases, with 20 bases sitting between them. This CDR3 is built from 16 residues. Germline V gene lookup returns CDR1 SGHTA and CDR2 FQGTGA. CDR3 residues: CASTPNAGSATGELFF. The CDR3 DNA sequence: TGTGCCAGCACCCCGAATGCCGGGAGCGCAACCGGGGAGCTGTTTTTT.